The clone carrying this T cell receptor beta chain was counted only a few times. Its matching antigen is unknown. CDR3 length: 13 amino acids. The germline V gene has CDR1 ENHRY and CDR2 SYGVKD. Trimming took 6 bases from V and 7 from J; bases not matched to a gene: 6. Primers included in the PCR were 60 Vbeta and 13 Jbeta primers. Some clones are missing from TCRdb's copy, which holds only in-frame ones; the method was immunoSEQ multiplex PCR. Here the sample spans over 150,000 clones, approximately 67% being singletons. The data originate from a study of cytomegalovirus exposure and HLA in healthy donors. Whole-study results and caveats: Per a later analysis, 18,000 or so TCR beta sequences showed association with HLA alleles at 0.05 false discovery rate.

This receptor was taken from a woman aged 18-29 years in good health and CMV-seropositive. The chain uses TRBV10-3 and TRBJ1-2; 9 bases match TRBD1. The sample taken for sequencing was PBMCs. CDR3 amino acids: CAISRDRVLGYTF. As DNA, the CDR3 is TGTGCCATCAGCCGGGACAGGGTACTTGGCTACACCTTC.